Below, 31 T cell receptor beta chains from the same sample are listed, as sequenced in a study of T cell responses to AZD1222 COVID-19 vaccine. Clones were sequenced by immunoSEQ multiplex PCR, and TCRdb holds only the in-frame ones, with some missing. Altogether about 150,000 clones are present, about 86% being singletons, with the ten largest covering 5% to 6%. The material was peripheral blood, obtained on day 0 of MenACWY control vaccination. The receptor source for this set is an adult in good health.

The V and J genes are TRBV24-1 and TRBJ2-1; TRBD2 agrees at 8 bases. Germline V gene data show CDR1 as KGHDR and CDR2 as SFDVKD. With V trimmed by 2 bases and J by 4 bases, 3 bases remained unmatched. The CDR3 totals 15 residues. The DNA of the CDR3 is TGTGCCACCAGTGATTGGGGCGGGGGGTACAATGAGCAGTTCTTC. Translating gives CATSDWGGGYNEQFF.

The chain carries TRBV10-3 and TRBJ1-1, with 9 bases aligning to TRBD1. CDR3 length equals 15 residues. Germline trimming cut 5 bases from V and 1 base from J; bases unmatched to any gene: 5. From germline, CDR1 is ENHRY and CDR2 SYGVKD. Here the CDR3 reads CAISSTGGPNTEAFF. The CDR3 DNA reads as TGTGCCATCAGTTCGACAGGGGGACCGAACACTGAAGCTTTCTTT.

Written as DNA, the CDR3 is TGTGCCAGTACAGGGAAACAAGAGACCCAGTACTTC. Amino acids: CASTGKQETQYF. This sequence joins TRBV28 and TRBJ2-5, with D possibly matching TRBD1 (6 bases). V was clipped by 9 bases and J by 2 bases, with 10 bases between them. CDR1 and CDR2 from the germline V gene are MDHEN and SYDVKM. The CDR3 is 12 residues long.

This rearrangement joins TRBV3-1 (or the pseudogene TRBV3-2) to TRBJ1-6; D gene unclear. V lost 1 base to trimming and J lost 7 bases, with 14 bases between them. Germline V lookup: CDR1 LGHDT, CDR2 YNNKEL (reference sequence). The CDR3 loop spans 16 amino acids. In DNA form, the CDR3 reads TGTGCCAGCAGCCAAGGGTGGGGTCTAAGGAATTCACCCCTCCACTTT. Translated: CASSQGWGLRNSPLHF.

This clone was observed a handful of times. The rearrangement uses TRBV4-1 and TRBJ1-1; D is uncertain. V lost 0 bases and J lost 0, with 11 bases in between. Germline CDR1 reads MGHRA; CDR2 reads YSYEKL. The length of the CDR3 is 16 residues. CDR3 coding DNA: TGCGCCAGCAGCCAAGATGATACGATTTTGAACACTGAAGCTTTCTTT. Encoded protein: CASSQDDTILNTEAFF.

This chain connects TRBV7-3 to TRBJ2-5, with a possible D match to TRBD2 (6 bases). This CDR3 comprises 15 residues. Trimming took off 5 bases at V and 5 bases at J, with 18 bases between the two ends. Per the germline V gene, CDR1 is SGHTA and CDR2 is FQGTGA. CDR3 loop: CASSPLPGVMETQYF. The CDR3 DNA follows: TGTGCCAGCAGCCCCTTGCCGGGAGTAATGGAGACCCAGTACTTC. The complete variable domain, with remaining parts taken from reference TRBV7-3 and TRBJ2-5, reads GAGVSQTPSNKVTEKGKYVELRCDPISGHTALYWYRQSLGQGPEFLIYFQGTGAADDSGLPNDRFFAVRPEGSVSTLKIQRTERGDSAVYLCASSPLPGVMETQYFGPGTRLLVL.

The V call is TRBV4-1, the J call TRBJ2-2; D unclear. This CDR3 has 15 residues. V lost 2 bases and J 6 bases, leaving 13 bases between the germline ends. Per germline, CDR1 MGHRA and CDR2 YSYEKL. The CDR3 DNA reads TGCGCCAGCAGCCAACGATTTGAGGTGGCCGGGGAGCTGTTTTTT. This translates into CASSQRFEVAGELFF.

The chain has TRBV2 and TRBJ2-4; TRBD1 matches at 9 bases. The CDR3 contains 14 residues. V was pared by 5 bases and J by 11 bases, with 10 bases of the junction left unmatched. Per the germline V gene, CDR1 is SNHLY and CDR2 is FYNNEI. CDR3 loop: CASSNGQGRAVQYF. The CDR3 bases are TGTGCCAGCAGTAATGGACAGGGGAGGGCGGTTCAGTACTTC.

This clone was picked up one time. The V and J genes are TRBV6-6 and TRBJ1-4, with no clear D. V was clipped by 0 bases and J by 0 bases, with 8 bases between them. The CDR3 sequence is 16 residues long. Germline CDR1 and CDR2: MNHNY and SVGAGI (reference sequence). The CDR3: CASSYSPPATNEKLFF. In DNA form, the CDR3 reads TGTGCCAGCAGTTACTCTCCCCCTGCAACTAATGAAAAACTGTTTTTT.

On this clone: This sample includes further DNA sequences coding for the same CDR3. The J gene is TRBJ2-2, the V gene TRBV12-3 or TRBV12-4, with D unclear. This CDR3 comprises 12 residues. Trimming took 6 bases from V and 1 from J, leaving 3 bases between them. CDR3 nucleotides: TGTGCCAGCAGCCGGAACACCGGGGAGCTGTTTTTT. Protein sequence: CASSRNTGELFF.

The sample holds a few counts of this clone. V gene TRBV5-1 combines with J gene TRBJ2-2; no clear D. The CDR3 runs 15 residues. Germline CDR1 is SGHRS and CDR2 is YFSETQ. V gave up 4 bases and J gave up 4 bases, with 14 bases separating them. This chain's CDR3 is CASSTSTPPTGELFF. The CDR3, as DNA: TGCGCCAGCAGCACGAGTACGCCCCCCACCGGGGAGCTGTTTTTT.

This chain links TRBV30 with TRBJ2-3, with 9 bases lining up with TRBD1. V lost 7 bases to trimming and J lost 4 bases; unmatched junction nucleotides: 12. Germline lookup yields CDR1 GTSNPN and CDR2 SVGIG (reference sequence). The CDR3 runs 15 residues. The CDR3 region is CAYSRGQGFSDTQYF. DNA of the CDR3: TGTGCCTACAGCAGAGGACAGGGGTTCTCAGATACGCAGTATTTT.

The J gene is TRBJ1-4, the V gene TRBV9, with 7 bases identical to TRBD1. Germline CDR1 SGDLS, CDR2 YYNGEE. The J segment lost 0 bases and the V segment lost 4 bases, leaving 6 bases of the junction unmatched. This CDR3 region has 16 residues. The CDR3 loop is CASSPNRGPTNEKLFF. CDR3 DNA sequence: TGTGCCAGCAGCCCAAACAGGGGACCAACTAATGAAAAACTGTTTTTT.

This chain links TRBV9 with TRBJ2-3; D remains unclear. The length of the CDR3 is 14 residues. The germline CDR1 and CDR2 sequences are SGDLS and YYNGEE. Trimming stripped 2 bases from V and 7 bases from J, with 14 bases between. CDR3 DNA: TGTGCCAGCAGCGTGGGAAACAAGCCCTATACGCAGTATTTT. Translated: CASSVGNKPYTQYF.

Here the CDR3 DNA reads TGTGCCAGTAGTTCACCAGCCTCGGGGGCCGCCAAAAACATTCAGTACTTC. It codes for CASSSPASGAAKNIQYF. The chain recombines TRBV19 with TRBJ2-4; D assignment may be TRBD1 or TRBD2 (6 bases each). CDR1 is LNHDA, CDR2 SQIVND, per germline (reference sequence). This CDR3 has 17 amino acids. Trimming cost V 5 bases and J 1 base, with 18 bases left between them.

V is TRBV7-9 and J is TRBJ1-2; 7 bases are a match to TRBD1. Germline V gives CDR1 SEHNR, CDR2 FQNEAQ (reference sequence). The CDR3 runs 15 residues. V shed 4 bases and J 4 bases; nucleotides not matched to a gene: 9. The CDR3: CASSSGQGVLYGYTF. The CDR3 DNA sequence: TGTGCCAGCAGCTCCGGTCAGGGGGTACTCTATGGCTACACCTTC. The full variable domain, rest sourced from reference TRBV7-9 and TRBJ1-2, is DTGVSQNPRHKITKRGQNVTFRCDPISEHNRLYWYRQTLGQGPEFLTYFQNEAQLEKSRLLSDRFSAERPKGSFSTLEIQRTEQGDSAMYLCASSSGQGVLYGYTFGSGTRLTVV.

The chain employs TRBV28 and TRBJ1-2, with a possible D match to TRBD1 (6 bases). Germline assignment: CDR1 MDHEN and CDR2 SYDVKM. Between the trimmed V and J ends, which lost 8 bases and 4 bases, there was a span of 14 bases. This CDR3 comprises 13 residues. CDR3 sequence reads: CASLGGDRYGYTF. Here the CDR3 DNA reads TGTGCCAGCTTAGGGGGGGACCGCTATGGCTACACCTTC.

In DNA, the CDR3 is TGTGCCACCAGTGATTTATACTCGGACACTGAAGCTTTCTTT. Translated: CATSDLYSDTEAFF. This rearrangement joins TRBV24-1 to TRBJ1-1; D gene unclear. The CDR3 is 14 residues long. V lost 1 base, J lost 3 bases, and 8 bases lay in between. The germline gives CDR1 KGHDR, CDR2 SFDVKD.

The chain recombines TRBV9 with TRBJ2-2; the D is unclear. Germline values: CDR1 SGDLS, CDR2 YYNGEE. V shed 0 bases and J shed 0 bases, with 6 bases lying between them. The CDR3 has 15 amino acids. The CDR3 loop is CASSVGLSNTGELFF. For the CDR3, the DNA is TGTGCCAGCAGCGTAGGGCTTTCGAACACCGGGGAGCTGTTTTTT.

CDR3 DNA sequence: TGTGCCAGCACCGGGACACCGAACACTGAAGCTTTCTTT. This gives the protein CASTGTPNTEAFF. The chain employs TRBV6-5 and TRBJ1-1, with D possibly TRBD1 on 6 matching bases. The germline CDR1 and CDR2 sequences are MNHEY and SVGAGI. This CDR3 contains 13 residues. With 7 bases removed from V and 1 base from J, the gap between germline ends came to 10 bases.

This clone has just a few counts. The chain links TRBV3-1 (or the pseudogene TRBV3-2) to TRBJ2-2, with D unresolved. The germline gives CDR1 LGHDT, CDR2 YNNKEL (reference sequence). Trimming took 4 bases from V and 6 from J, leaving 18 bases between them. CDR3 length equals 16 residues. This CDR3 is CASSPWAEPHPGELFF. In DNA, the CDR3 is TGTGCCAGCAGCCCTTGGGCCGAACCCCACCCCGGGGAGCTGTTTTTT.

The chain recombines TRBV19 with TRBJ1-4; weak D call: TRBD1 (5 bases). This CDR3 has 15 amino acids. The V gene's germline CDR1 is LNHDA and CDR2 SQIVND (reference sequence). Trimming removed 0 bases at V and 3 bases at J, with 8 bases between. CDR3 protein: CASSIEGEANEKLFF. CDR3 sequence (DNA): TGTGCCAGTAGTATAGAAGGGGAGGCTAATGAAAAACTGTTTTTT.

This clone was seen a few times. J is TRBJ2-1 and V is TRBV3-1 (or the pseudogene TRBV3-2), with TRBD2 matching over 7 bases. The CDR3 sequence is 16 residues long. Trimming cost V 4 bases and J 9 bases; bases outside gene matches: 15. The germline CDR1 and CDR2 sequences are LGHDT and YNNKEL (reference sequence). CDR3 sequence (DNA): TGTGCCAGCAGCCTTCCCCGACCTGCGGGAGTCGTTGAGCAGTTCTTC. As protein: CASSLPRPAGVVEQFF.

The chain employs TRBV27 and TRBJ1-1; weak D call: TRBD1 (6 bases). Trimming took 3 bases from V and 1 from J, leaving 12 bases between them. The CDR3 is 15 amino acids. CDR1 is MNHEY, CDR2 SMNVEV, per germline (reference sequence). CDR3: CASSLGQGSNTEAFF. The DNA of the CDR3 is TGTGCCAGCAGTTTGGGGCAGGGGTCGAACACTGAAGCTTTCTTT.

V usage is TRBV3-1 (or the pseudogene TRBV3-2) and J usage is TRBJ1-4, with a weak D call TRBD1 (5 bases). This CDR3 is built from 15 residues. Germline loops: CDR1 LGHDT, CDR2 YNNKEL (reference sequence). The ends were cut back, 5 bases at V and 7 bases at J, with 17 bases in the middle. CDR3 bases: TGTGCCAGCAGCTCAGGGATGAGAGGCGGTGAAAAACTGTTTTTT. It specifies CASSSGMRGGEKLFF.

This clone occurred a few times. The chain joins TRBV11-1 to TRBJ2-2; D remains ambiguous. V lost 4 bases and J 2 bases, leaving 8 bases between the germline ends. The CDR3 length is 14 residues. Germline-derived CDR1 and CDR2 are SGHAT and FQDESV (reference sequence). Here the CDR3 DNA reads TGTGCCAGCAGCTGGAAGGGAAACACCGGGGAGCTGTTTTTT. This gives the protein CASSWKGNTGELFF.

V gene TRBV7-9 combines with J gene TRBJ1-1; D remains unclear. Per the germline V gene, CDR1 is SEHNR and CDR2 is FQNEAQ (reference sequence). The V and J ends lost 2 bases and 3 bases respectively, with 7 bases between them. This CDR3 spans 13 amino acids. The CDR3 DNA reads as TGTGCCAGCAGCTTAACCGGGGACACTGAAGCTTTCTTT. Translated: CASSLTGDTEAFF.

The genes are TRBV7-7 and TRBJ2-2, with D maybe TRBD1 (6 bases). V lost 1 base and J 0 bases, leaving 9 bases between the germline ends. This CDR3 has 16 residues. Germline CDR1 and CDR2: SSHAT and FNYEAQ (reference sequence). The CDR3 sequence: CASSLDAGANTGELFF. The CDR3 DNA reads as TGTGCCAGCAGCTTAGATGCAGGGGCGAACACCGGGGAGCTGTTTTTT.

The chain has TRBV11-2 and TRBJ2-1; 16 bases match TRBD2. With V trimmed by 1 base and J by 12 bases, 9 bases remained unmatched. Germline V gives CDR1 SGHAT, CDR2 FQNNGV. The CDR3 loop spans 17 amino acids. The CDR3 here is CASSLVSGTSGRGRQFF. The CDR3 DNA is TGTGCCAGCAGCTTAGTAAGCGGGACTAGCGGGAGGGGGAGGCAGTTCTTC.

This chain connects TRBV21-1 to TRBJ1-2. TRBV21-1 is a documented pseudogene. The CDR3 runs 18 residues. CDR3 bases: TGTGCCAGCAGCAAAGGGCCCTCAGACCGGACGGGTACGGATGGCTACACCTTC. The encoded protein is CASSKGPSDRTGTDGYTF.

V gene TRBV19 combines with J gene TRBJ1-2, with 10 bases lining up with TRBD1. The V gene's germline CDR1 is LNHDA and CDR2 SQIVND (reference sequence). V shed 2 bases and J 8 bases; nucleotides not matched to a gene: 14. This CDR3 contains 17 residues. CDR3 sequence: CASSIRTGGARTPGYTF. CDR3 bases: TGTGCCAGTAGTATAAGGACAGGGGGGGCTCGAACACCGGGCTACACCTTC.